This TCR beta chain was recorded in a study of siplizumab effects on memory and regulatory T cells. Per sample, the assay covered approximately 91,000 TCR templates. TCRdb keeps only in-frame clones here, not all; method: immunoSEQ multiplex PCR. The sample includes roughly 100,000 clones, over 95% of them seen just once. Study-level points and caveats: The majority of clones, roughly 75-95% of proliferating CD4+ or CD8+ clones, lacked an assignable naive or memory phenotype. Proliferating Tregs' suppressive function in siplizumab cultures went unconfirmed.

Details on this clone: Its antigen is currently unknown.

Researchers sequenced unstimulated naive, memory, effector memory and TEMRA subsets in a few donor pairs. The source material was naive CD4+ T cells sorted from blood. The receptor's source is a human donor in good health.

The CDR3 DNA follows: TGTGCCAGCAGTGCCGGGACAGGGGGCATCTACGAGCAGTACTTC. It specifies CASSAGTGGIYEQYF. This chain joins TRBV6-4 and TRBJ2-7, with 12 positions matching TRBD1. Germline values: CDR1 MRHNA, CDR2 SNTAGT. This CDR3 comprises 15 residues. V was clipped by 4 bases and J by 3 bases; unmatched bases: 4.